The entry below describes one T cell receptor beta chain. Its matching antigen is unknown. Clones were read by immunoSEQ multiplex PCR, and TCRdb kept only the in-frame ones, dropping some. The sample records roughly 32,000 clones, roughly 80% being singletons. This sample is drawn from a study of PD-1 blockade in classical Hodgkin lymphoma. Every patient was affected by relapse after autologous stem cell transplantation, while exposure to brentuximab vedotin was not uniform. Study findings and constraints: Partial responders and progressors had significantly lower baseline TCR diversity. Before treatment, TCR diversity in newly diagnosed patients was reportedly lower than in healthy donors.

The J segment lost 1 base and the V segment lost 7 bases, leaving 6 bases of the junction unmatched. The CDR3 is 14 residues long. From germline, CDR1 is LNHDA and CDR2 SQIVND (reference sequence). The sample in question was peripheral blood mononuclear cells (PBMCs), obtained at baseline. The chain carries TRBV19 and TRBJ2-5, with 7 bases aligning to TRBD1. The clonotype comes from a human donor with classical Hodgkin lymphoma. CDR3 nucleotide sequence: TGTGCCAGTACCCCGGACAGGTCCCAAGAGACCCAGTACTTC. The encoded protein is CASTPDRSQETQYF. The full variable domain, its missing parts supplied by reference TRBV19 and TRBJ2-5, is DGGITQSPKYLFRKEGQNVTLSCEQNLNHDAMYWYRQDPGQGLRLIYYSQIVNDFQKGDIAEGYSVSREKKESFPLTVTSAQKNPTAFYLCASTPDRSQETQYFGPGTRLLVL.